Below, 25 T cell receptor beta chains from the same sample are listed, as sequenced in a study of tissue T cells after allogeneic stem cell transplantation. Clones were read by immunoSEQ multiplex PCR, and TCRdb kept only the in-frame ones, dropping some. Among about 4,300 clones listed, around 66% were seen once. The sample consisted of left colon tissue, taken at autopsy. The receptors come from a male donor older than 55 with lung cancer.

The chain recombines TRBV3-1 (or the pseudogene TRBV3-2) with TRBJ2-5; TRBD1 or TRBD2 may be the D gene (5 bases each). Trimming stripped 4 bases from V and 4 bases from J, with 13 bases between. The CDR3 is made up of 14 amino acids. Germline loops: CDR1 LGHDT, CDR2 YNNKEL (reference sequence). This chain's CDR3 is CASSLQGGGETQYF. The DNA for the CDR3 is TGTGCCAGCAGCCTGCAGGGTGGAGGAGAGACCCAGTACTTC.

The chain is built from TRBV6-5 and TRBJ2-7, with D perhaps assigned TRBD1 or TRBD2 (5 bases each). The CDR3 spans 12 residues. The germline gives CDR1 MNHEY, CDR2 SVGAGI. Trimming stripped 2 bases from V and 6 bases from J, with 8 bases between. CDR3: CASSYGGGEQYF. The DNA for the CDR3 is TGTGCCAGCAGTTACGGTGGGGGCGAGCAGTACTTC.

The chain has TRBV19 and TRBJ1-2, with 8 bases fitting TRBD1. J was trimmed by 6 bases and V by 6 bases; bases with no gene match: 9. The CDR3 loop spans 14 amino acids. Germline V gives CDR1 LNHDA, CDR2 SQIVND (reference sequence). CDR3 protein: CASRDRGRGDGYTF. The CDR3 DNA follows: TGTGCCAGTAGAGACAGGGGAAGGGGAGATGGCTACACCTTC.

This chain joins TRBV9 and TRBJ2-5; D uncertain. Trimming took off 3 bases at V and 5 bases at J, with 17 bases between the two ends. Germline loops: CDR1 SGDLS, CDR2 YYNGEE. This CDR3 region has 15 residues. The CDR3 sequence is CASSDSQFNMETQYF. The CDR3 DNA reads TGTGCCAGCAGCGATAGCCAGTTTAATATGGAGACCCAGTACTTC.

J is TRBJ1-1 and V is TRBV12-3 or TRBV12-4; D gene uncertain. V was cut by 2 bases and J by 1 base, with 5 bases left in between. The CDR3 sequence is 13 residues long. CDR3 protein: CASSLWANTEAFF. CDR3 DNA sequence: TGTGCCAGCAGTTTATGGGCGAACACTGAAGCTTTCTTT.

This clone was detected a few times. The chain is built from TRBV20-1 and TRBJ1-1, with D maybe TRBD1 (6 bases). V lost 3 bases and J 11 bases, leaving 22 bases between the germline ends. CDR3 length: 14 residues. Germline lookup yields CDR1 DFQATT and CDR2 SNEGSKA (reference sequence). The CDR3 DNA reads TGCAGTGCTAGTGGGGGAATGGGGCCTCAGGGGGCTTTCTTT. It yields the protein CSASGGMGPQGAFF.

The chain links TRBV3-1 (or the pseudogene TRBV3-2) to TRBJ1-6; the match to TRBD1 covers 8 bases. This CDR3 is 18 amino acids long. Germline V CDR1 and CDR2: LGHDT, YNNKEL (reference sequence). V shed 3 bases and J 6 bases; nucleotides not matched to a gene: 13. The CDR3, as DNA: TGTGCCAGCAGCCAGGCCCCAAGTACAGGGGGTCCTAATTCACCCCTCCACTTT. This gives the protein CASSQAPSTGGPNSPLHF.

This clone was detected only a few times. The V gene is TRBV29-1, the J gene TRBJ1-2, with D possibly being TRBD1 (5 bases). CDR3 length equals 10 residues. The germline CDR1 and CDR2 sequences are SQVTM and ANQGSEA. V shed 7 bases and J shed 6 bases, with 9 bases lying between them. CDR3 sequence reads: CSARGNGYTF. The CDR3 nucleotides are TGCAGCGCACGGGGCAATGGCTACACCTTC.

This clone has only a few counts. The V call is TRBV12-5, the J call TRBJ1-6; D is uncertain. This CDR3 contains 13 residues. V lost 1 base and J lost 7, with 5 bases in between. CDR1 LGHNT and CDR2 FRNRAP come from the germline V gene. The DNA of the CDR3 is TGTGCTAGTGGTTTGGAGAGAAATTCACCCCTCCACTTT. Residues: CASGLERNSPLHF.

The genes are TRBV19 and TRBJ1-4; the D is unclear. Germline V gives CDR1 LNHDA, CDR2 SQIVND (reference sequence). The length of the CDR3 is 14 residues. Between the trimmed V and J ends, which lost 3 bases and 7 bases, there was a span of 12 bases. The CDR3 here is CASSMNGRSEKLFF. CDR3 nucleotide sequence: TGTGCCAGTAGTATGAATGGTAGGAGTGAAAAACTGTTTTTT.

The chain employs TRBV5-1 and TRBJ2-7; D may correspond to TRBD1 or TRBD2 (5 bases each). Trimming stripped 2 bases from V and 1 base from J, with 13 bases between. The length of the CDR3 is 15 residues. Germline V gene sequence: CDR1 SGHRS, CDR2 YFSETQ. CDR3 DNA sequence: TGCGCCAGCAGCTTAAACGGGGACGGATCCTACGAGCAGTACTTC. Translated, it gives CASSLNGDGSYEQYF.

A few counts support this clone. The J gene is TRBJ1-5, the V gene TRBV21-1; TRBD1 is the table's D call, not checked against the DNA. TRBV21-1 is given as a pseudogene. The CDR3 has 18 amino acids. CDR3 in DNA: TGTGCCAGCAGCAATCTCGGGTGGACAGGCGGCGGGCCTCAGCCCCAGCATTTT. It is translated as CASSNLGWTGGGPQPQHF.

This clone was seen a handful of times. CDR3 bases: TGCGCCAGCAGCTTGGCCGGAGGTTCGGATAATTCACCCCTCCACTTT. Translated: CASSLAGGSDNSPLHF. This chain connects TRBV5-1 to TRBJ1-6; D is uncertain. V lost 0 bases, J lost 5 bases, and 12 bases lay in between. This CDR3 has 16 amino acids. Germline values: CDR1 SGHRS, CDR2 YFSETQ.

V is TRBV28 and J is TRBJ1-5; D is unclear. CDR1 and CDR2 (germline): MDHEN, SYDVKM. This CDR3 spans 15 amino acids. The V end was cut by 5 bases, the J end by 6 bases, with 17 bases between. The CDR3 reads CASSAISDVGQPQHF. CDR3 coding DNA: TGTGCCAGCAGTGCAATATCGGACGTAGGTCAGCCCCAGCATTTT.

The chain combines TRBV7-9 with TRBJ2-5; 7 bases agree with TRBD1. The CDR3 runs to 15 residues. Trimming removed 2 bases from V and 5 bases from J; junction bases left unmatched: 8. The germline V gene encodes CDR1 SEHNR and CDR2 FQNEAQ (reference sequence). The CDR3 here is CASSLKGQYGETQYF. DNA of the CDR3: TGTGCCAGCAGCTTAAAGGGACAGTACGGCGAGACCCAGTACTTC. The entire variable domain, with the rest obtained from reference TRBV7-9 and TRBJ2-5, is as follows: DTGVSQNPRHKITKRGQNVTFRCDPISEHNRLYWYRQTLGQGPEFLTYFQNEAQLEKSRLLSDRFSAERPKGSFSTLEIQRTEQGDSAMYLCASSLKGQYGETQYFGPGTRLLVL.

Only a few counts were recorded for this clone. The CDR3 coding sequence is TGTGCCAGCAGCAGGCCCGGGGGGAACAATGAGCAGTTCTTC. Translated, it gives CASSRPGGNNEQFF. V usage is TRBV6-5 and J usage is TRBJ2-1; TRBD2 matches 7 bases. The V and J ends lost 6 bases and 5 bases, in that order; junction bases with no gene match: 7. Looked up from germline, CDR1 is MNHEY and CDR2 is SVGAGI. The CDR3 loop spans 14 amino acids.

The sample holds a few counts of this clone. The chain is built from TRBV7-9 and TRBJ2-1; 10 bases fit TRBD2. CDR1 and CDR2 from the germline V gene are SEHNR and FQNEAQ (reference sequence). The junction had 20 bases not matched to a gene; V was cut back by 10 bases and J by 5 bases. The CDR3 covers 18 residues. The CDR3, as DNA: TGTGCCACCAATGGGCCAGGACTAGCGGAAGAGTACGACAATGAGCAGTTCTTC. Its translation: CATNGPGLAEEYDNEQFF.

V usage is TRBV7-9 and J usage is TRBJ2-3; 7 nucleotides line up with TRBD1. The CDR3 contains 16 residues. CDR1 is SEHNR and CDR2 is FQNEAQ in the germline V gene (reference sequence). Trimming cost V 5 bases and J 3 bases; bases outside gene matches: 11. For the CDR3, the DNA is TGTGCCAGCAGCCCCCCCGCAGGGGGAAGGACAGATACGCAGTATTTT. This gives the protein CASSPPAGGRTDTQYF.

This chain links TRBV6-5 with TRBJ2-1, with D unresolved. The CDR3 is made up of 15 amino acids. Deletions cut 2 bases from V and 5 bases from J, with 13 bases between. Germline CDR1 is MNHEY and CDR2 is SVGAGI. The CDR3, as DNA: TGTGCCAGCAGTTACGGCCCCGGACCCAACAATGAGCAGTTCTTC. Its protein product is CASSYGPGPNNEQFF.

The gene calls are TRBV27 and TRBJ2-1; the D gene is possibly TRBD1 (6 bases). V was clipped by 4 bases and J by 0 bases, with 13 bases between them. The germline CDR1 and CDR2 sequences are MNHEY and SMNVEV (reference sequence). This CDR3 spans 16 amino acids. This chain's CDR3 is CASSSKGQNSYNEQFF. The DNA of the CDR3 is TGTGCCAGCAGTTCAAAAGGACAGAACTCCTACAATGAGCAGTTCTTC.

V usage is TRBV18 and J usage is TRBJ2-3; D may be TRBD2 (6 bases). Trimming left V 3 bases short and J 4 bases short, with 8 bases between. This CDR3 is 13 amino acids long. Germline lookup yields CDR1 KGHSH and CDR2 LQKENI. As DNA, the CDR3 is TGTGCCAGCTCACCCGGAGGGGCAGATACGCAGTATTTT. Translation: CASSPGGADTQYF.

This clone has only a few counts. V and J are TRBV24-1 and TRBJ2-1; 7 nucleotides agree with TRBD1. J lost 0 bases, V lost 10 bases, and 8 bases had no gene match. This CDR3 contains 15 residues. Germline CDR1 KGHDR, CDR2 SFDVKD. In nucleotides, the CDR3 is TGTGCCACAAGCCCCGCAGGGGGCTCCTACAATGAGCAGTTCTTC. Translated, it gives CATSPAGGSYNEQFF.

The V and J genes are TRBV28 and TRBJ2-5; possibly TRBD2 for D (7 bases). V lost 6 bases and J lost 3, with 14 bases in between. Germline CDR1 MDHEN, CDR2 SYDVKM. There are 14 residues in the CDR3. CDR3 loop: CASSGGREEETQYF. For the CDR3, the DNA is TGTGCCAGCAGCGGGGGGCGGGAAGAAGAGACCCAGTACTTC.

CDR3 sequence reads: CASSLHGDNSPLHF. The CDR3 bases are TGCGCCAGCAGCTTGCATGGGGATAATTCACCCCTCCACTTT. The rearrangement joins TRBV5-1 to TRBJ1-6, with D unclear. The CDR3 has 14 amino acids. Germline CDR1 is SGHRS and CDR2 is YFSETQ. Trimming left V 1 base short and J 5 bases short, with 7 bases between. Together with reference TRBV5-1 and TRBJ1-6, the CDR3 gives the full variable domain: KAGVTQTPRYLIKTRGQQVTLSCSPISGHRSVSWYQQTPGQGLQFLFEYFSETQRNKGNFPGRFSGRQFSNSRSEMNVSTLELGDSALYLCASSLHGDNSPLHFGNGTRLTVT.

V gene TRBV30 combines with J gene TRBJ1-6; D gene ambiguous. The CDR3 runs to 13 residues. Germline V gene sequence: CDR1 GTSNPN, CDR2 SVGIG (reference sequence). V lost 2 bases and J 14 bases, leaving 16 bases between the germline ends. The CDR3 DNA reads as TGTGCCTGGAGTTTTTTTGGCCCACCCACCCTCCACTTT. This sequence encodes CAWSFFGPPTLHF.